These T cell receptor beta chains were read from a single sample in a study of blood T cell repertoires in COVID-19. Clones were read by immunoSEQ multiplex PCR, and TCRdb kept only the in-frame ones, dropping some. The repertoire holds fewer than 350,000 clones, with 90% as singletons. The sample comprised peripheral blood. These receptors were obtained from a woman younger than 45 with COVID-19, enrolled during active disease. CDR3s include the opening cysteine and the closing phenylalanine or tryptophan. D genes are given only for firm matches. The size entry is marked missing in some rows and otherwise reads once, few, many or a size class.

j_gene,d_gene,v_gene,abundance,CDR3nt,CDR3aa
TRBJ1-4,-,TRBV5-5,-,TGTGCCAGCAGCTTGGTTCGGGCAGGGATTGAAAAACTGTTTTTT,CASSLVRAGIEKLFF
TRBJ1-1,TRBD1,TRBV2,few,TGTGCCAGCAGTACAGGGGTCTCTTTCTTT,CASSTGVSFF
TRBJ2-1,TRBD1,TRBV11-2,-,TGTGCCAGCAGCTTTTACAGGGGTAGGGATGAGCAGTTCTTC,CASSFYRGRDEQFF
TRBJ1-4,-,TRBV6-2/TRBV6-3,-,TGTGCCAGCAGTTTTCAGGGCTACGAAAAACTGTTTTTT,CASSFQGYEKLFF
TRBJ2-2,-,TRBV6-5,-,TGTGCCAGCAGACCCCGGGGTGGGGAGCTGTTTTTT,CASRPRGGELFF
TRBJ2-7,TRBD2,TRBV2,-,TGTGCCAGCAGGCAAGCGGGATCAACCTACGAGCAGTACTTC,CASRQAGSTYEQYF
TRBJ2-2,-,TRBV4-1,-,TGCGCCAGCAGCCAGCGCTCGGGAGTCAACACCGGGGAGCTGTTTTTT,CASSQRSGVNTGELFF
TRBJ1-1,-,TRBV28,-,TGTGCCAGCAGCGCCGCGGACACTGAAGCTTTCTTT,CASSAADTEAFF
TRBJ1-1,TRBD1,TRBV5-5,-,TGTGCCAGCAGCTTGGCCGCCGGACAGGCAGGTGAAGCTTTCTTT,CASSLAAGQAGEAFF
TRBJ1-1,-,TRBV5-5,-,TGTGCCAGCAGCTTGGGGGCAGGGGTGAACACTGAAGCTTTCTTT,CASSLGAGVNTEAFF
TRBJ1-1,TRBD1,TRBV28,-,TGTGCCAGCAGTCAGCAGGGGGCCGCGACTGAAGCTTTCTTT,CASSQQGAATEAFF
TRBJ2-2,TRBD2,TRBV9,-,TGTGCCAGCAGCGTCGTAGCGGGGGCCGGGGAGCTGTTTTTT,CASSVVAGAGELFF
TRBJ2-3,TRBD2,TRBV6-4,-,TGTGCCAGCAGTGAGTTAGCGGGAGAAGCAGATACGCAGTATTTT,CASSELAGEADTQYF
TRBJ2-3,TRBD2,TRBV9,-,TGTGCCAGCAGCGTTAGGGCTAGCGGGTTCCGCACAGATACGCAGTATTTT,CASSVRASGFRTDTQYF
TRBJ2-2,-,TRBV6-5,-,TGTGCCAGCAGTTATAGAACCGGGGAGCTGTTTTTT,CASSYRTGELFF
TRBJ1-1,-,TRBV4-1,-,TGCGCCAGCAGCCAATCCGATCGGGGAAACACTGAAGCTTTCTTT,CASSQSDRGNTEAFF
TRBJ2-7,-,TRBV7-2,-,TGTGCCAGCAGCTCTCAATCACCACTAGCAGACGGGGTAGGGCAGTACTTC,CASSSQSPLADGVGQYF
TRBJ2-7,TRBD2,TRBV27,-,TGTGCCAGCAGTTGGACTAGCACCTACGAGCAGTACTTC,CASSWTSTYEQYF
TRBJ2-5,TRBD2,TRBV6-5,many,TGTGCCAGCAGTTTGACTAGCGACCAAGAGACCCAGTACTTC,CASSLTSDQETQYF
TRBJ2-5,-,TRBV11-3,-,TGTGCCAGCAGCCAAGAGGGCATAGCAGAGACCCAGTACTTC,CASSQEGIAETQYF
TRBJ2-7,-,TRBV4-2,-,TGTGCCAGCAGCCAGGCCCCTCGCACCTACGAGCAGTACTTC,CASSQAPRTYEQYF
TRBJ2-7,-,TRBV6-5,-,TGTGCCAGCAGTTCCCACCGCACAGGGTCCGAGCAGTACTTC,CASSSHRTGSEQYF
TRBJ2-3,TRBD2,TRBV6-5,few,TGTGCCAGCAGCCGGGACTACCGCACAGATACGCAGTATTTT,CASSRDYRTDTQYF
TRBJ2-2,TRBD1,TRBV11-1,-,TGTGCCAGCAGCTTAGCGGCCAGGGGGCGGTCGAACACCGGGGAGCTGTTTTTT,CASSLAARGRSNTGELFF
TRBJ1-2,-,TRBV7-2,-,TGTGCCAGCAGCACACAGACCGGAACCTACGACTATGGCTACACCTTC,CASSTQTGTYDYGYTF
TRBJ2-7,TRBD1,TRBV28,-,TGTGCCAGCACCGAAGGGGGACAGGGCGGAGAGCAGTACTTC,CASTEGGQGGEQYF
TRBJ2-2,-,TRBV5-1,-,TGCGCCAGCAGCTTGAACGGGAACACCGGGGAGCTGTTTTTT,CASSLNGNTGELFF
TRBJ2-3,-,TRBV2,-,TGTGCCAGCAGTCCCCGTTATTACACAGATACGCAGTATTTT,CASSPRYYTDTQYF
TRBJ2-1,TRBD1,TRBV13,-,TGTGCCAGCAGCAAAGGACAGGGGTTGGGGGAGCAGTTCTTC,CASSKGQGLGEQFF
TRBJ2-3,TRBD2,TRBV4-2,-,TGTGCCAGCAGCCAAGAGGTAGCGGGAGTGGATACGCAGTATTTT,CASSQEVAGVDTQYF
TRBJ2-2,TRBD2,TRBV28,once,TGTGCCACCCTCTCTAGCGGGAGGACCGGGGAGCTGTTTTTT,CATLSSGRTGELFF
TRBJ2-3,TRBD2,TRBV30,-,TGTGCCTTCAGACTAGCGGGGACCACAGATACGCAGTATTTT,CAFRLAGTTDTQYF
TRBJ1-5,-,TRBV28,-,TGTGCCAGCAGTTTTTCTTCGGTGAGCAATCAGCCCCAGCATTTT,CASSFSSVSNQPQHF
TRBJ2-7,TRBD2,TRBV4-3,-,TGCGCCAGCAGCCTGGGACTAGCGGACTACGAGCAGTACTTC,CASSLGLADYEQYF
TRBJ1-1,TRBD1,TRBV29-1,-,TGCAGCGTTGGGACAGGGGGAACGCGGGGCACTGAAGCTTTCTTT,CSVGTGGTRGTEAFF
TRBJ2-7,-,TRBV5-1,-,TGCGCCAGCAGCTTGGGTCCTACCTACGAGCAGTACTTC,CASSLGPTYEQYF
TRBJ1-2,TRBD1,TRBV30,-,TGTGCCTGGAGTGAAGACAGGGGGCCCTATGGCTACACCTTC,CAWSEDRGPYGYTF
TRBJ1-5,-,TRBV19,-,TGTGCCAGTAGTATAGGGGCCAGGAATAGACAGCCCCAGCATTTT,CASSIGARNRQPQHF
TRBJ1-5,-,TRBV6-2/TRBV6-3,-,TGTGCCAGCAGTTACTCCCCCGGGAGGGTCTTCGGCAGCAATCAGCCCCAGCATTTT,CASSYSPGRVFGSNQPQHF
TRBJ2-5,-,TRBV11-2,-,TGTGCCAGCAGCCCATCGACAGACAAAGAGACCCAGTACTTC,CASSPSTDKETQYF
TRBJ2-7,TRBD1,TRBV28,-,TGTGCCAGTAGGCGACAGGGATATTACGAGCAGTACTTC,CASRRQGYYEQYF
TRBJ1-1,-,TRBV27,-,TGTGCCAGCAGCCCCGACAGACACGGGTACACTGAAGCTTTCTTT,CASSPDRHGYTEAFF
TRBJ1-1,-,TRBV5-1,-,TGCGCCAGCAGCTTCGTGGCAGGGGCCCTTCGGGCCACTGAAGCTTTCTTT,CASSFVAGALRATEAFF
TRBJ2-2,-,TRBV6-5,-,TGTGCCAGCAGTTACTCCGGGACTTATACCGGGGAGCTGTTTTTT,CASSYSGTYTGELFF
TRBJ2-1,TRBD2,TRBV5-4,-,TGTGCCAGCAGCTCGCGGGGGGCGAGCTCCTACAATGAGCAGTTCTTC,CASSSRGASSYNEQFF
TRBJ2-7,TRBD2,TRBV28,-,TGTGCCAGCAGTATCCTCGGGAGGGCCTACGAGCAGTACTTC,CASSILGRAYEQYF
TRBJ1-1,TRBD1,TRBV19,-,TGTGCCAGTAGTTTATCACAGGGGGTGAACACTGAAGCTTTCTTT,CASSLSQGVNTEAFF